This T cell receptor (beta chain) was obtained from a study of blood T cell repertoires in COVID-19. Method: immunoSEQ multiplex PCR; TCRdb's copy keeps in-frame clones and lacks some. The table has 150,000 to 200,000 clones, about 81% seen once. With V trimmed by 3 bases and J by 7 bases, 7 bases remained unmatched. The CDR3 length is 14 residues. The V gene's germline CDR1 is LGHNT and CDR2 FRNRAP. The TCR was taken from an elderly woman with COVID-19, enrolled during active disease. V and J are TRBV12-5 and TRBJ1-2; 8 bases are a match to TRBD1. Sequences were obtained from peripheral blood. The CDR3 DNA sequence: TGTGCTAGTGGTTTTTTACAGGGGGAAGGTGGCTACACCTTC. Residues: CASGFLQGEGGYTF.